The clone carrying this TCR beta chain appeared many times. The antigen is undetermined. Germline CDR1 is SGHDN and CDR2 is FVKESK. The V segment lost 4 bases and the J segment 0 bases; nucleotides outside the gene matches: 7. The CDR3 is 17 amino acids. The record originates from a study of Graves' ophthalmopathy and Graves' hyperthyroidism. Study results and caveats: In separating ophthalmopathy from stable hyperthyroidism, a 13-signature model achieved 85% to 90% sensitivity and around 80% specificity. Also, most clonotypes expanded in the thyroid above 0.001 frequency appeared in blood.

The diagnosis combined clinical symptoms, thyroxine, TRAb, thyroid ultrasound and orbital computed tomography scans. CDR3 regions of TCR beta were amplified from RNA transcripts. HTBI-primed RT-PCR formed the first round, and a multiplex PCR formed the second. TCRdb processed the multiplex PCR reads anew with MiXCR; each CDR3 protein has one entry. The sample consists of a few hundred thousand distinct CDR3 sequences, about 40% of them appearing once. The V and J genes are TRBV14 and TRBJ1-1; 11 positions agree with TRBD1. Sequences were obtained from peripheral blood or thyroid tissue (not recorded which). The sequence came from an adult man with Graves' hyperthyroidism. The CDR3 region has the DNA TGTGCCAGCAGCCCTACCGGGACAGGGGGTTTGAACACTGAAGCTTTCTTT. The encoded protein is CASSPTGTGGLNTEAFF.